The 8 T cell receptor beta chains below were found in one sample sequenced in a study of OX40 agonist ivuxolimab in advanced cancers. The data were produced by immunoSEQ multiplex PCR, yet TCRdb's version contains in-frame clones alone and is incomplete. Of 70,000 to 80,000 clones detected, 75% to 90% appear once; the ten largest clones hold approximately 0.4%. The sample in question was CD4+ or CD8+ T cells sorted from blood, obtained in a trial of the OX40 agonist ivuxolimab. Receptors originate from an adult with an advanced solid tumor such as melanoma, head and neck, liver or kidney cancer.

This chain connects TRBV25-1 to TRBJ2-7, with D unclear. V lost 5 bases and J 6 bases, leaving 14 bases between the germline ends. The CDR3 extends over 13 amino acids. Germline values: CDR1 MGHDK, CDR2 SYGVNS. CDR3 loop: CASSSKDASEQYF. The CDR3 region has the DNA TGTGCCAGCAGTTCCAAGGACGCGTCCGAGCAGTACTTC.

The rearrangement joins TRBV2 to TRBJ2-7; D ambiguous. The CDR3 covers 13 residues. Per germline, CDR1 SNHLY and CDR2 FYNNEI. V was shortened by 5 bases and J by 3 bases, with 11 bases between the two germline ends. CDR3 residues: CASSPTMGYEQYF. The CDR3 DNA reads as TGTGCCAGCAGTCCCACGATGGGCTACGAGCAGTACTTC.

The chain is built from TRBV10-3 and TRBJ1-2, with TRBD1 as a possible D gene (5 bases). The germline CDR1 and CDR2 sequences are ENHRY and SYGVKD. V was trimmed by 8 bases and J by 1 base, leaving 11 bases between them. The CDR3 sequence is 13 residues long. As DNA, the CDR3 is TGTGCCATCGCGGGGGAGGATAACTATGGCTACACCTTC. The encoded protein is CAIAGEDNYGYTF.

The V call is TRBV6-5, the J call TRBJ2-3, with unresolved D. Per germline, CDR1 MNHEY and CDR2 SVGAGI. There are 14 residues in the CDR3. With 1 base removed from V and 1 base from J, the gap between germline ends came to 6 bases. The CDR3 DNA sequence: TGTGCCAGCAGTTACTTTGGGGGCACAGATACGCAGTATTTT. Its translation is CASSYFGGTDTQYF.

The chain links TRBV5-4 to TRBJ2-3; the match to TRBD2 covers 12 bases. The junction had 2 bases not matched to a gene; V was cut back by 1 base and J by 2 bases. Germline V gives CDR1 SGHNT, CDR2 YYREEE (reference sequence). This CDR3 region has 16 residues. The CDR3 loop is CASSLRLAGVTDTQYF. The CDR3 nucleotides are TGTGCCAGCAGCTTGAGACTAGCGGGAGTCACAGATACGCAGTATTTT.

The chain links TRBV30 to TRBJ2-5; tentative D call: TRBD2 (6 bases). The length of the CDR3 is 12 residues. Trimming left V 3 bases short and J 5 bases short, with 10 bases between. Germline V CDR1 and CDR2: GTSNPN, SVGIG (reference sequence). The CDR3 is CAWRLGGETQYF. The CDR3 DNA reads TGTGCCTGGAGGTTAGGAGGGGAGACCCAGTACTTC. Variable domain in full (rest from reference TRBV30 and TRBJ2-5): SQTIHQWPATLVQPVGSPLSLECTVEGTSNPNLYWYRQAAGRGLQLLFYSVGIGQISSEVPQNLSASRPQDRQFILSSKKLLLSDSGFYLCAWRLGGETQYFGPGTRLLVL.

The chain has TRBV2 and TRBJ1-2, with D perhaps TRBD1 (6 bases). The germline gives CDR1 SNHLY, CDR2 FYNNEI. The CDR3 covers 17 residues. V lost 6 bases and J lost 1, with 21 bases in between. The CDR3, as DNA: TGTGCCAGCAGGCCGCCCATCCTCTCCAGGGGTAACTATGGCTACACCTTC. Its translation: CASRPPILSRGNYGYTF.

This chain connects TRBV7-9 to TRBJ1-2; no clear D. The CDR3 length is 16 residues. The germline V gene encodes CDR1 SEHNR and CDR2 FQNEAQ (reference sequence). The ends were cut back, 6 bases at V and 0 bases at J, with 17 bases in the middle. Here the CDR3 DNA reads TGTGCCAGCAGTCACGAGGCAGGATTCACTAACTATGGCTACACCTTC. This sequence encodes CASSHEAGFTNYGYTF.